This entry lists 12 T cell receptor beta chains sequenced from one sample in a study of regulatory T cells in long-lasting Graves disease. iRepertoire HTBI primers and Arm-PCR of CDR3 regions built TCR beta libraries. TCRdb used MiXCR to reprocess the multiplex PCR reads, holding one entry per CDR3 protein. The sample records 400,000 to 600,000 distinct CDR3 sequences, roughly a fifth being singletons. Time point defined: persistent/refractory GD, antithyroid drugs over 5 years with positive TRAb. Researchers made the TCR library from RNA that was extracted from PBMCs. This specimen consisted of peripheral blood mononuclear cells (PBMCs), obtained when the disease was refractory, from a patient treated with antithyroid drugs. The receptors stem from a female donor with Graves disease.

This chain links TRBV5-1 with TRBJ1-4, with unresolved D. Per the germline V gene, CDR1 is SGHRS and CDR2 is YFSETQ. V was clipped by 0 bases and J by 5 bases, with 8 bases between them. The CDR3 has 14 amino acids. The CDR3 coding sequence is TGCGCCAGCAGCTTGGAACAGACCAATGAAAAACTGTTTTTT. Translating gives CASSLEQTNEKLFF.

This clonotype was seen at least ten times. The chain carries TRBV12-3 or TRBV12-4 and TRBJ2-2; no clear D. Trimming cost V 9 bases and J 5 bases, with 13 bases left between them. This CDR3 contains 13 residues. The CDR3 bases are TGTGCCAGTAGACGGAGCCAAACCGGGGAGCTGTTTTTT. As protein: CASRRSQTGELFF.

The chain is built from TRBV7-9 and TRBJ1-1; possible D gene TRBD1, 5 bases. The CDR3 sequence is 15 residues long. The germline V gene has CDR1 SEHNR and CDR2 FQNEAQ (reference sequence). V was cut by 2 bases and J by 1 base, with 11 bases left in between. CDR3 in amino acids: CASSLTLGTNTEAFF. CDR3 nucleotide sequence: TGTGCCAGCAGCTTAACCCTGGGGACGAACACTGAAGCTTTCTTT.

This clonotype was seen only a few times. The chain carries TRBV4-1 and TRBJ1-1, with 9 nucleotides matching TRBD1. CDR1 and CDR2 from the germline V gene are MGHRA and YSYEKL. The CDR3 spans 15 residues. V shed 7 bases, J shed 5 bases, and the junction held 11 bases outside the gene matches. The CDR3 DNA follows: TGCGCCAGCAAATCCTCGGGACAGGGAGGAACTGAAGCTTTCTTT. Translating gives CASKSSGQGGTEAFF.

This clonotype was observed many times. This sequence joins TRBV6-5 and TRBJ1-2, with 7 positions matching TRBD1. Trimming at V came to 4 bases and at J to 0 bases, leaving 5 bases not matched to a gene. CDR3 length equals 15 residues. Per germline, CDR1 MNHEY and CDR2 SVGAGI. CDR3 nucleotide sequence: TGTGCCAGCAGTTTCCTACAGGGGCCTAACTATGGCTACACCTTC. Translated: CASSFLQGPNYGYTF.

This clonotype was counted between two and nine times. The chain links TRBV4-3 to TRBJ1-1; D remains ambiguous. CDR3 length equals 18 residues. Germline CDR1 is LGHNA and CDR2 is YSLEER. V lost 0 bases, J lost 1 base, and 18 bases lay in between. CDR3 DNA sequence: TGCGCCAGCAGCCAAGAAGTCGTTGGGCCAGCGGGGAACACTGAAGCTTTCTTT. Translating it yields CASSQEVVGPAGNTEAFF.

This chain uses TRBV7-9 with TRBJ2-1, with a possible D match to TRBD2 (5 bases). The CDR3 runs to 13 residues. Trimming stripped 4 bases from V and 6 bases from J, with 10 bases between. The germline gives CDR1 SEHNR, CDR2 FQNEAQ (reference sequence). The chain's CDR3 is CASSSMEANEQFF. The CDR3 DNA reads TGTGCCAGCAGCTCCATGGAGGCCAATGAGCAGTTCTTC.

The chain recombines TRBV3-1 with TRBJ1-6; possibly TRBD1 for D (5 bases). This CDR3 contains 15 residues. Looked up from germline, CDR1 is LGHDT and CDR2 is YNNKEL (reference sequence). V was clipped by 4 bases and J by 6 bases, with 13 bases between them. The CDR3 is CASSPWGISNSPLHF. CDR3 DNA sequence: TGTGCCAGCAGCCCCTGGGGGATCTCTAATTCACCCCTCCACTTT. Complete variable domain (other parts from reference TRBV3-1 and TRBJ1-6): DTAVSQTPKYLVTQMGNDKSIKCEQNLGHDTMYWYKQDSKKFLKIMFSYNNKELIINETVPNRFSPKSPDKAHLNLHINSLELGDSAVYFCASSPWGISNSPLHFGNGTRLTVT.

Turning to this clonotype: Relative to the germline gene, one junction end is altered; a read error may explain this. The chain couples TRBV7-2 to TRBJ1-2, with a possible D match to TRBD1 (6 bases). Looked up from germline, CDR1 is SGHTA and CDR2 is FQGNSA. The length of the CDR3 is 14 residues. Here the CDR3 reads CANSSGQLDYGYTF. The CDR3 region has the DNA TGTGCCAACAGCTCCGGACAGTTGGACTATGGCTACACCTTC.

The chain carries TRBV27 and TRBJ2-3, with TRBD2 identical over 9 bases. The CDR3 consists of 16 residues. J was trimmed by 3 bases and V by 3 bases; bases with no gene match: 7. The germline V gene encodes CDR1 MNHEY and CDR2 SMNVEV (reference sequence). The CDR3 sequence is CASSLTAGGSTDTQYF. In nucleotides, the CDR3 is TGTGCCAGCAGTTTGACAGCGGGGGGTTCGACAGATACGCAGTATTTT.

This clonotype appeared many times. V usage is TRBV20-1 and J usage is TRBJ1-6, with 7 bases lining up with TRBD1. Germline V gives CDR1 DFQATT, CDR2 SNEGSKA (reference sequence). The CDR3 runs 15 residues. After removal of 5 bases from V and 0 bases from J, the junction contained 4 bases not matched to a gene. CDR3 residues: CSASTGDSYNSPLHF. CDR3 bases: TGCAGTGCTTCAACAGGGGACTCCTATAATTCACCCCTCCACTTT.

This clonotype was seen a handful of times. A clone one base away is much larger, so this may be a read error. The chain combines TRBV2 with TRBJ2-2, with D perhaps TRBD1 (6 bases). Trimming removed 7 bases at V and 7 bases at J, with 13 bases between. The CDR3 has 13 amino acids. Per germline, CDR1 SNHLY and CDR2 FYNNEI. The CDR3 loop is CASNNRDIGELFF. The DNA for the CDR3 is TGTGCCAGCAATAACAGGGACATCGGGGAGCTGTTTTTT.